Detailed here is one T cell receptor (beta chain). Its target is not known. This sample is part of a study of T cell responses to AZD1222 COVID-19 vaccine. Study observations and caveats: Spike-specific TCR repertoires showed rising breadth and depth after two AZD1222 doses.

Assay used: immunoSEQ multiplex PCR; TCRdb lists only in-frame clones, some missing. This sample has fewer than 90,000 clones, with over 75% found just once. The sequence came from an adult in good health. The material was peripheral blood, obtained on day 0 of AZD1222 vaccination.

This CDR3 reads CATSMGWGGNTEAFF. The CDR3 bases are TGTGCCACCAGCATGGGGTGGGGCGGGAACACTGAAGCTTTCTTT. The genes are TRBV15 and TRBJ1-1; weak D call: TRBD1 (5 bases). Trimming took off 4 bases at V and 1 base at J, with 13 bases between the two ends. The CDR3 sequence is 15 residues long. Germline V gene sequence: CDR1 LNHNV, CDR2 YYDKDF (reference sequence).